This T cell receptor beta chain came from a study of blood T cell repertoires in COVID-19. As for the study in general: From the United States, Italy and Spain came samples of acute and convalescent COVID-19. PBMCs, B-cell-depleted T cells, or T cells provided the cDNA or gDNA that made up the material.

Germline CDR1 and CDR2: SQVTM and ANQGSEA. This CDR3 has 10 residues. Under the authors' procedure: Estimates of nucleated cell counts were drawn from the amplification of reference gene primers. Profiling relied on immunoSEQ multiplex PCR, and the TCRdb table lists in-frame clones only, not all of them. The V and J calls and the clone size are those of that table, but D and trimming were determined from the DNA. The sample includes tens of thousands of clones, 75% to 95% seen only once; the top ten take around 6%. The V and J genes are TRBV29-1 and TRBJ2-1, with D possibly matching TRBD1 (6 bases). The clonotype was recovered from a woman of 80 years or more with acute or convalescent COVID-19. Sequencing input: peripheral blood. The CDR3 DNA reads TGCGGGGGCAGTAACAATGAGCAGTTCTTC. Amino acids: CGGSNNEQFF.